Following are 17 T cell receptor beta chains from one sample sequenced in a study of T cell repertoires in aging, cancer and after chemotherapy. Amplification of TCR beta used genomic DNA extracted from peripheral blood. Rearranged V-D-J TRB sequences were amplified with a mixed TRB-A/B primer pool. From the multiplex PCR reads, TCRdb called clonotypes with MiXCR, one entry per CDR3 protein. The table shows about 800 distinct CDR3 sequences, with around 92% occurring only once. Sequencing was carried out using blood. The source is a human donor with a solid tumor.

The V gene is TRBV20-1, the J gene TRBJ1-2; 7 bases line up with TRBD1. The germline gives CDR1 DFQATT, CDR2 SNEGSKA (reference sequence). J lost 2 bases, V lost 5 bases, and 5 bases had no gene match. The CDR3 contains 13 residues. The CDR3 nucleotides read TGCAGTGCTTCGGACAGGCGGAACTATGGCTACACCTTC. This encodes CSASDRRNYGYTF.

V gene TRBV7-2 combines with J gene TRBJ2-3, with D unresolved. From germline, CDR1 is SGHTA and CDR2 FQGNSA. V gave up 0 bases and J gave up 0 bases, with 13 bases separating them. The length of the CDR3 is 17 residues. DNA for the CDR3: TGTGCCAGCAGCTTAGCAGTACTACGCTCTAGCACAGATACGCAGTATTTT. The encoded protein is CASSLAVLRSSTDTQYF.

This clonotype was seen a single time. The CDR3 sequence is CASSQGSNQPQHF. The DNA of the CDR3 is TGTGCCAGCAGTCAGGGGAGCAATCAGCCCCAGCATTTT. The genes are TRBV6-5 and TRBJ1-5, with D possibly being TRBD1 (6 bases). Germline assignment: CDR1 MNHEY and CDR2 SVGAGI. The CDR3 is made up of 13 amino acids. Trimming stripped 5 bases from V and 1 base from J, with 6 bases between.

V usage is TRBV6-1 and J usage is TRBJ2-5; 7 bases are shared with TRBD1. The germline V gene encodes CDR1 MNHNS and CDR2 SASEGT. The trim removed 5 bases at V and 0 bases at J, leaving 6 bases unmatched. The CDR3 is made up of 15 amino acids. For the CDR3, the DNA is TGTGCCAGCAGTCCCTTGACAGGGTACCAAGAGACCCAGTACTTC. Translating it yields CASSPLTGYQETQYF.

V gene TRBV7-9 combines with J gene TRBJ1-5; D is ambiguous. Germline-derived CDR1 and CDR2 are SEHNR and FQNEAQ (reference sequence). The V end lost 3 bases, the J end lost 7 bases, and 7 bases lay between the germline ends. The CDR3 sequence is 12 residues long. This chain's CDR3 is CASSLMGQPQHF. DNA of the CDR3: TGTGCCAGCAGCTTGATGGGACAGCCCCAGCATTTT.

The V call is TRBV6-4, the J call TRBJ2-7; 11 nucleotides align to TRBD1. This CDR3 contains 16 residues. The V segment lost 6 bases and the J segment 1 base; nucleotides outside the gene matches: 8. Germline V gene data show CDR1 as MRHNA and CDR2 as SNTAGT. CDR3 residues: CASRAGQGAGSYEQYF. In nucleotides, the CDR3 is TGTGCCAGCAGAGCTGGACAGGGGGCGGGATCCTACGAGCAGTACTTC.

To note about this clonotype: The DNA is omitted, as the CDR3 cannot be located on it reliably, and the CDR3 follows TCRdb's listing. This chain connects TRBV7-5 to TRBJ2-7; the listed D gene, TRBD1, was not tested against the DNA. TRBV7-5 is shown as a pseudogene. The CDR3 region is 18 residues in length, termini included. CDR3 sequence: CISVSEASRQGSSYEQYF.

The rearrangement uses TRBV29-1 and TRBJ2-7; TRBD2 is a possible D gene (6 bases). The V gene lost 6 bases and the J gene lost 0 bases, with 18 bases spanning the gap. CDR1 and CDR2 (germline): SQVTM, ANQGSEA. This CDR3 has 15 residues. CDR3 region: CSVTGFSGLSYEQYF. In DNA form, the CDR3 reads TGCAGCGTAACAGGCTTTAGCGGTCTCTCCTACGAGCAGTACTTC.

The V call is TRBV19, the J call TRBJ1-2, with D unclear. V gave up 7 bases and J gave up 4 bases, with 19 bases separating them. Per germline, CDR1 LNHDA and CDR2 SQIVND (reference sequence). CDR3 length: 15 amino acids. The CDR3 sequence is CASKTGDALAYGYTF. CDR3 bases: TGTGCCAGTAAGACGGGCGACGCTTTAGCCTATGGCTACACCTTC.

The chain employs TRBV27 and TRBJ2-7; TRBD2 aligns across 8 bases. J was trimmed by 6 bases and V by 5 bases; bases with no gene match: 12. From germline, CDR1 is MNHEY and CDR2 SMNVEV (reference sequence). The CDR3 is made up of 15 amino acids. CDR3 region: CASSPDPPGGFEQYF. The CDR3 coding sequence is TGTGCCAGCAGTCCCGACCCTCCGGGGGGGTTCGAGCAGTACTTC.

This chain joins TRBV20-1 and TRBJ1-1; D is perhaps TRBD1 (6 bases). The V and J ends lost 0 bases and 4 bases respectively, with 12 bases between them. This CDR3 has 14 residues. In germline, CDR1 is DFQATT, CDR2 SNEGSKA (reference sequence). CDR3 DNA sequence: TGCAGTGCTAGAGAACAGGGAATCGGCACTGAAGCTTTCTTT. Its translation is CSAREQGIGTEAFF.

The CDR3 protein is CASTSGAGAPDTQYF. CDR3 coding DNA: TGTGCCAGCACGTCTGGAGCGGGAGCTCCAGATACGCAGTATTTT. The V and J genes are TRBV6-5 and TRBJ2-3; 8 nucleotides line up with TRBD2. The germline V gene encodes CDR1 MNHEY and CDR2 SVGAGI. V was clipped by 7 bases and J by 4 bases; unmatched bases: 10. The CDR3 has 15 residues.

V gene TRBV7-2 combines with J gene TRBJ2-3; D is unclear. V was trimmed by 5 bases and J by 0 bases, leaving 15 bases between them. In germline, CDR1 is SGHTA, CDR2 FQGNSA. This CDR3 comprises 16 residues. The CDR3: CASSHSPLSSTDTQYF. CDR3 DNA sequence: TGTGCCAGCAGCCATTCCCCGCTTTCTAGCACAGATACGCAGTATTTT.

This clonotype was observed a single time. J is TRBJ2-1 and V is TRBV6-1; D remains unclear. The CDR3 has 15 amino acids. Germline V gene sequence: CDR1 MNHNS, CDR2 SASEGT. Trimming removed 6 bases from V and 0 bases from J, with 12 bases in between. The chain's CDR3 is CASRVDPPSYNEQFF. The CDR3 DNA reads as TGTGCCAGCAGAGTTGACCCACCCTCCTACAATGAGCAGTTCTTC.

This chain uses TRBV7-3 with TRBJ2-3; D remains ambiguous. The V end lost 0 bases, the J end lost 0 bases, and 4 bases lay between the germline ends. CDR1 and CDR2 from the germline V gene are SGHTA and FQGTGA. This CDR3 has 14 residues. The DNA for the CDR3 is TGTGCCAGCAGCTTAACGCTAAGCACAGATACGCAGTATTTT. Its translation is CASSLTLSTDTQYF.

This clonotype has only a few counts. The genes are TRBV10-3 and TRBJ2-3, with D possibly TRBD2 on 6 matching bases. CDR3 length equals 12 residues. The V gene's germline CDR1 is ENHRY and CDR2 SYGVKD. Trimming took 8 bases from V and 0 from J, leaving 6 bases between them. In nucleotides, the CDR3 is TGTGCCATCGCGGGAAGCACAGATACGCAGTATTTT. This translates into CAIAGSTDTQYF.

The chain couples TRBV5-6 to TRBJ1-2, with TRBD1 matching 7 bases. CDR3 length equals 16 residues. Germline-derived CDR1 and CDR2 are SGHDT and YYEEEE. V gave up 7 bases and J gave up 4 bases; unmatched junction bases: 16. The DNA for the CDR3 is TGTGCCAGCTCTCAAAGTGCTTCCGGGACAGCCTATGGCTACACCTTC. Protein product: CASSQSASGTAYGYTF.